The 19 T cell receptor beta chains below were found in one sample sequenced in a study of blood T cells in healthy people across ages. The authors ran a second PCR of about 6 to 11 cycles using a sample-barcoded 5' primer and a J-beta primer mix. TCRdb processed the 5' RACE reads anew with MiXCR; each CDR3 protein has one entry. The table lists around 1,900,000 distinct CDR3 sequences, approximately 39% of them singletons. Input material: blood. Receptors originate from a human donor in good health.

This clonotype was seen only a few times. This chain uses TRBV5-1 with TRBJ2-1; TRBD2 might be the D (6 bases). CDR1 is SGHRS, CDR2 YFSETQ, per germline. The V end lost 1 base, the J end lost 2 bases, and 10 bases lay between the germline ends. The CDR3 sequence is 15 residues long. The CDR3 DNA reads TGCGCCAGCAGCTTGATGGTAGCGGCCTACAATGAGCAGTTCTTC. It yields the protein CASSLMVAAYNEQFF.

This clonotype came up a few times. The chain uses TRBV14 and TRBJ1-6; D possibly corresponds to TRBD1 (5 bases). The CDR3 is made up of 14 amino acids. Germline CDR1 SGHDN, CDR2 FVKESK. V was clipped by 2 bases and J by 6 bases, with 8 bases between them. As DNA, the CDR3 is TGTGCCAGCAGCCAATGGGGGGTTAATTCACCCCTCCACTTT. Translated: CASSQWGVNSPLHF.

The chain has TRBV11-2 and TRBJ2-7; TRBD1 aligns across 7 bases. This CDR3 has 16 residues. Germline assignment: CDR1 SGHAT and CDR2 FQNNGV. Losses at the gene ends were 0 bases for V and 4 bases for J; bases not matched to a gene: 9. The CDR3 protein is CASSLDLGTADYEQYF. The CDR3 coding sequence is TGTGCCAGCAGCTTAGATCTAGGGACAGCCGATTACGAGCAGTACTTC. Variable domain in full (rest from reference TRBV11-2 and TRBJ2-7): EAGVAQSPRYKIIEKRQSVAFWCNPISGHATLYWYQQILGQGPKLLIQFQNNGVVDDSQLPKDRFSAERLKGVDSTLKIQPAKLEDSAVYLCASSLDLGTADYEQYFGPGTRLTVT.

The genes are TRBV12-3 or TRBV12-4 and TRBJ2-1; tentative D call: TRBD1 (6 bases). Trimming took off 0 bases at V and 9 bases at J, with 12 bases between the two ends. This CDR3 is 14 amino acids long. The CDR3 is CASSLAGRGGEQFF. CDR3 sequence (DNA): TGTGCCAGCAGTTTAGCCGGCAGGGGTGGTGAGCAGTTCTTC.

V gene TRBV4-2 combines with J gene TRBJ1-1; weak D call: TRBD1 (5 bases). V lost 0 bases, J lost 6 bases, and 11 bases lay in between. CDR3 length equals 14 residues. The germline gives CDR1 LGHNA, CDR2 YNFKEQ. The CDR3 DNA is TGTGCCAGCAGCCAAGATATACGAGGGGCTGAAGCTTTCTTT. This encodes CASSQDIRGAEAFF.

This clonotype has more than one count but fewer than ten. The rearrangement links TRBV7-3 to TRBJ2-5; TRBD1 is a possible D gene (6 bases). CDR3 length equals 15 residues. The V gene's germline CDR1 is SGHTA and CDR2 FQGTGA. V lost 2 bases and J lost 7, with 17 bases in between. CDR3 amino acids: CASSLSGDGSRTQYF. CDR3 coding DNA: TGTGCCAGCAGCTTATCAGGGGATGGGAGCCGGACCCAGTACTTC.

On this clonotype itself: Mismatch with germline at one junction end may stem from a read error. This chain links TRBV5-1 with TRBJ2-3; possibly TRBD1 or TRBD2 for D (5 bases each). The germline V gene encodes CDR1 SGHRS and CDR2 YFSETQ. The CDR3 is made up of 16 amino acids. CDR3 nucleotide sequence: TGCGCCGGCAGCTTGTTGGCAGGGACGAGAACAGATACGCAGTATTTT. It yields the protein CAGSLLAGTRTDTQYF.

This clonotype has at least ten counts. The chain uses TRBV5-1 and TRBJ1-5, with D tentatively TRBD1 (6 bases). This CDR3 comprises 14 residues. Trimming removed 2 bases from V and 5 bases from J, with 11 bases in between. Germline V lookup: CDR1 SGHRS, CDR2 YFSETQ. CDR3 bases: TGCGCCAGCAGCTTAGGGGGGAGCCATCAGCCCCAGCATTTT. Its protein product is CASSLGGSHQPQHF. Drawing the rest from reference TRBV5-1 and TRBJ1-5, the complete variable domain is KAGVTQTPRYLIKTRGQQVTLSCSPISGHRSVSWYQQTPGQGLQFLFEYFSETQRNKGNFPGRFSGRQFSNSRSEMNVSTLELGDSALYLCASSLGGSHQPQHFGDGTRLSIL.

This sequence joins TRBV28 and TRBJ1-5; possibly TRBD1 for D (5 bases). Germline lookup yields CDR1 MDHEN and CDR2 SYDVKM. V shed 3 bases and J shed 5 bases, with 11 bases lying between them. CDR3 length: 14 residues. CDR3 loop: CASSLNMGDQPQHF. CDR3 DNA sequence: TGTGCCAGCAGTTTGAATATGGGGGATCAGCCCCAGCATTTT.

The chain is built from TRBV7-2 and TRBJ2-7; 10 nucleotides match TRBD1. V shed 5 bases and J 7 bases; nucleotides not matched to a gene: 8. This CDR3 contains 14 residues. Germline V gene lookup returns CDR1 SGHTA and CDR2 FQGNSA. CDR3 residues: CASSPGTGAREQYF. CDR3 nucleotides: TGTGCCAGCAGCCCCGGGACAGGGGCGAGGGAGCAGTACTTC.

The sample holds a few counts of this clonotype. The chain links TRBV5-1 to TRBJ2-1; TRBD2 matches 7 bases. Germline values: CDR1 SGHRS, CDR2 YFSETQ. The CDR3 covers 14 residues. J lost 7 bases, V lost 3 bases, and 7 bases had no gene match. The CDR3 is CASSWGGGSNEQFF. The CDR3 DNA is TGCGCCAGCAGCTGGGGGGGGGGTTCGAATGAGCAGTTCTTC.

V usage is TRBV5-5 and J usage is TRBJ2-3; D is tentatively TRBD1 or TRBD2 (5 bases each). V gave up 2 bases and J gave up 0 bases, with 7 bases separating them. Germline V gives CDR1 SGHKS, CDR2 YYEKEE (reference sequence). This CDR3 has 14 amino acids. The CDR3 spells CASSFWDSTDTQYF. Written as DNA, the CDR3 is TGTGCCAGCAGCTTTTGGGACAGCACAGATACGCAGTATTTT.

This clonotype turned up a few times. The chain joins TRBV4-3 to TRBJ2-1; the match to TRBD1 covers 10 bases. This CDR3 comprises 15 residues. CDR1 and CDR2 (germline): LGHNA, YSLEER. After removal of 3 bases from V and 8 bases from J, the junction contained 7 bases not matched to a gene. Here the CDR3 DNA reads TGCGCCAGCAGCCAGGACAGGGGGGGTGCAGATGAGCAGTTCTTC. Protein product: CASSQDRGGADEQFF.

The chain links TRBV10-3 to TRBJ1-5; TRBD1 might be the D (5 bases). Germline assignment: CDR1 ENHRY and CDR2 SYGVKD. V was clipped by 2 bases and J by 5 bases, with 10 bases between them. There are 14 residues in the CDR3. This chain's CDR3 is CAISETGPDQPQHF. In nucleotides, the CDR3 is TGTGCCATCAGTGAGACAGGACCAGATCAGCCCCAGCATTTT.

This clonotype was seen a handful of times. At one boundary the junction diverges from the germline segment, which might be a read error. V usage is TRBV7-2 and J usage is TRBJ2-3; D is undetermined. Germline CDR1 is SGHTA and CDR2 is FQGNSA. The CDR3 contains 15 residues. The CDR3 region has the DNA TGTGTCAGCAGCTTATCGCCATCCTACACGGATACGCAGTATTTT. Its translation: CVSSLSPSYTDTQYF.

In its sample, this clonotype was seen a few times. A read error may account for a junction end that differs from germline. The rearrangement joins TRBV11-3 to TRBJ2-2; 8 bases fit TRBD1. This CDR3 is 17 amino acids long. Germline V gene lookup returns CDR1 SGHNT and CDR2 YENEEA. Here the CDR3 reads CASSLGDRWKDTGELFF. CDR3 in DNA: TGTGCCAGCAGCTTAGGGGACAGGTGGAAGGACACTGGGGAGCTGTTTTTT.

This clonotype has just one count. A read error may account for a junction end that differs from germline. The gene calls are TRBV6-4 and TRBJ1-2; TRBD1 aligns across 7 bases. There are 16 residues in the CDR3. Per germline, CDR1 MRHNA and CDR2 SNTAGT. The CDR3 region is CASSDSRQGVNYDYTF. CDR3 in DNA: TGTGCCAGCAGTGACTCGAGACAGGGAGTCAACTATGACTACACCTTC.

For this clonotype: The CDR3 does not close with the conserved phenylalanine or tryptophan, likely indicating a read error. The J gene is TRBJ2-5, the V gene TRBV2; TRBD2 aligns across 16 bases. With the DNA end fitting TRBJ2-7 better, the J assignment may be wrong. Germline values: CDR1 SNHLY, CDR2 FYNNEI. CDR3 length: 17 amino acids. CDR3: CASSEPGLAGGMYEQYC. The DNA for the CDR3 is TGTGCCAGCAGTGAACCGGGACTAGCGGGGGGGATGTACGAGCAGTACTGC.

In this sample, this clonotype turned up a few times. This chain joins TRBV7-9 and TRBJ2-1; D gene uncertain. Germline-derived CDR1 and CDR2 are SEHNR and FQNEAQ (reference sequence). Trimming shortened V by 4 bases and J by 5 bases, and 12 bases separated the two germline ends. The CDR3 totals 14 residues. The CDR3 here is CASSSPLEDNEQFF. CDR3 DNA: TGTGCCAGCAGCTCCCCTCTCGAAGACAATGAGCAGTTCTTC.